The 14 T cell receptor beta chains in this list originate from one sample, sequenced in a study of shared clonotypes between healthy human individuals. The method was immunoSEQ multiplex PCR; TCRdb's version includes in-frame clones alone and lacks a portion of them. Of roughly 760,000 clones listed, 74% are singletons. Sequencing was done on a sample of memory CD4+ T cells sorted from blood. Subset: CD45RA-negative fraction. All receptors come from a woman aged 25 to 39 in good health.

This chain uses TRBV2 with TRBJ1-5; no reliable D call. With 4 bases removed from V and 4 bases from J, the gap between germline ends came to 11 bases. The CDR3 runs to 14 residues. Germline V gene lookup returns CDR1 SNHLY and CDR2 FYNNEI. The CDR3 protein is CASSATTPNQPQHF. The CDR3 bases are TGTGCCAGCAGTGCGACAACTCCAAATCAGCCCCAGCATTTT.

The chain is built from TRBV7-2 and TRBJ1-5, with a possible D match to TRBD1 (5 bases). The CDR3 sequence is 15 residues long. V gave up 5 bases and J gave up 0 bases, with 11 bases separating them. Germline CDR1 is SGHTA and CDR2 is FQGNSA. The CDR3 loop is CASSADSLSNQPQHF. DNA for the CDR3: TGTGCCAGCAGCGCAGACAGTCTTAGCAATCAGCCCCAGCATTTT.

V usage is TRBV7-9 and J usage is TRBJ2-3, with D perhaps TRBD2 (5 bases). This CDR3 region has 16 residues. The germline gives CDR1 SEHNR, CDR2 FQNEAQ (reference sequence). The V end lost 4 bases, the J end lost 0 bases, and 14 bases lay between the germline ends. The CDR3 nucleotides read TGTGCCAGCAGCTACGGCCGCGCGGGTAGCACAGATACGCAGTATTTT. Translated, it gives CASSYGRAGSTDTQYF.

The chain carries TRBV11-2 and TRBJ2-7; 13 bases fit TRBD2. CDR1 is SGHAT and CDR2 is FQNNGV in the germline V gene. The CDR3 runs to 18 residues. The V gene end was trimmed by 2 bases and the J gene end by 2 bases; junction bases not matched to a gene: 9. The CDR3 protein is CASSLFTSGRVVTYEQYF. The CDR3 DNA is TGTGCCAGCAGCTTATTCACTAGCGGGAGGGTTGTAACCTACGAGCAGTACTTC. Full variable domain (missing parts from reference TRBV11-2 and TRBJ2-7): EAGVAQSPRYKIIEKRQSVAFWCNPISGHATLYWYQQILGQGPKLLIQFQNNGVVDDSQLPKDRFSAERLKGVDSTLKIQPAKLEDSAVYLCASSLFTSGRVVTYEQYFGPGTRLTVT.

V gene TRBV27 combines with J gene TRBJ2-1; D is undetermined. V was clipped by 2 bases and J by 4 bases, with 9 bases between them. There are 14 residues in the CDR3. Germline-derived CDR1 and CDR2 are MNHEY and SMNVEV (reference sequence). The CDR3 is CASSLRPDYNEQFF. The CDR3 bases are TGTGCCAGCAGTTTAAGACCCGATTACAATGAGCAGTTCTTC.

For the CDR3, the DNA is TGTGCCAGCACCTTGAGGGCGTGGGGGACTAGCGGGAGAAGGGGAACAGATACGCAGTATTTT. As protein: CASTLRAWGTSGRRGTDTQYF. This rearrangement joins TRBV28 to TRBJ2-3; 14 positions agree with TRBD2. The CDR3 has 21 residues. V lost 7 bases, J lost 3 bases, and 21 bases stayed unmatched. Germline V gene sequence: CDR1 MDHEN, CDR2 SYDVKM.

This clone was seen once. The CDR3 loop reads CASSPGESDQPQHF. The CDR3 coding sequence is TGTGCCAGCTCACCAGGGGAGAGCGATCAGCCCCAGCATTTT. V is TRBV18 and J is TRBJ1-5, with D unresolved. Trimming cost V 2 bases and J 5 bases, with 10 bases left between them. This CDR3 has 14 amino acids. CDR1 is KGHSH, CDR2 LQKENI, per germline.

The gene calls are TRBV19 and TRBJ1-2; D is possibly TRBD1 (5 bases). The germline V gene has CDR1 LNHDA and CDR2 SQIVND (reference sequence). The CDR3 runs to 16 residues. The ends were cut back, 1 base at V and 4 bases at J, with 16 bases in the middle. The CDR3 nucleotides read TGTGCCAGTAGTATAGGTCCCCGGGACTCCACCTATGGCTACACCTTC. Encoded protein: CASSIGPRDSTYGYTF.

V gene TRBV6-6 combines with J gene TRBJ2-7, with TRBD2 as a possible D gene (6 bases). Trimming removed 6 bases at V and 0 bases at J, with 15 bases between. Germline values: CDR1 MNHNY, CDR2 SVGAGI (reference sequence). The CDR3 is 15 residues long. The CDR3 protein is CASRSPGESSYEQYF. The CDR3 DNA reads TGTGCCAGCAGGTCCCCGGGGGAAAGCTCCTACGAGCAGTACTTC.

The CDR3 region is CASSFGGRSNTGELFF. As DNA, the CDR3 is TGTGCCAGCAGCTTTGGCGGGAGGTCGAACACCGGGGAGCTGTTTTTT. The chain combines TRBV7-3 with TRBJ2-2, with 8 bases aligning to TRBD2. The CDR3 has 16 residues. With V trimmed by 3 bases and J by 0 bases, 3 bases remained unmatched. Germline V gene sequence: CDR1 SGHTA, CDR2 FQGTGA.

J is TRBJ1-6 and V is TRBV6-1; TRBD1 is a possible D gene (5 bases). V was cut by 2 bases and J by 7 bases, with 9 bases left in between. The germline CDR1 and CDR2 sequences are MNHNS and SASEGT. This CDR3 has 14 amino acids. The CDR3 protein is CASSEYRINSPLHF. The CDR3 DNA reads TGTGCCAGCAGTGAATACAGGATAAATTCACCCCTCCACTTT.

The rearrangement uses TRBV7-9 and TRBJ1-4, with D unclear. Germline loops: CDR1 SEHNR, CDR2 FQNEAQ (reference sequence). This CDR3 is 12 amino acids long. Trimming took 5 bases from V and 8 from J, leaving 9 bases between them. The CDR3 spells CASSLGPEKLFF. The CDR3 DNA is TGTGCCAGCAGCCTTGGACCCGAAAAACTGTTTTTT.

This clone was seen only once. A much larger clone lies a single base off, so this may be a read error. For the CDR3, the DNA is TGTGCCAGCAGCCCCCAGAGGGACACTGAAGCTTTCTTT. Protein sequence: CASSPQRDTEAFF. The V gene is TRBV11-3, the J gene TRBJ1-1, with D hard to call. Between the trimmed V and J ends, which lost 5 bases and 3 bases, there was a span of 10 bases. Germline CDR1 SGHNT, CDR2 YENEEA. The CDR3 totals 13 residues.

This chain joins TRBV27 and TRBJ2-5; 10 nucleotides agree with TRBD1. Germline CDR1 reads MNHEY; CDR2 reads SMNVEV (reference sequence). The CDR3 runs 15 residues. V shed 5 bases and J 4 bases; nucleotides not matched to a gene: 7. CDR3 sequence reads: CASSIGTGDGETQYF. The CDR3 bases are TGTGCCAGCAGTATCGGGACAGGGGACGGAGAGACCCAGTACTTC.